Each of the 5 T cell receptor beta chains below was sequenced from the same sample in a study of blood T cells in healthy people across ages. Primers used in a second PCR of roughly 6 to 11 cycles were a sample-barcoded 5' primer and a J-beta primer mix. One entry per CDR3 protein, called by TCRdb with MiXCR from the 5' RACE reads. The table has hundreds of thousands of distinct CDR3 sequences, about 43% seen once. The sequencing sample was made of blood. The receptors derive from a man older than 75 in good health.

By sample share, this clonotype is medium-sized. V is TRBV28 and J is TRBJ2-5; tentatively, D is TRBD1 or TRBD2 (5 bases each). The CDR3 has 15 residues. Per the germline V gene, CDR1 is MDHEN and CDR2 is SYDVKM. V was pared by 5 bases and J by 5 bases, with 18 bases between. The CDR3 DNA follows: TGTGCCAGCAGTGCCGGGACCGGCTTTGGGGAGACCCAGTACTTC. It translates to CASSAGTGFGETQYF.

This clonotype appeared a few times. CDR3 protein: CASSLRSGQLNHEQYF. Written as DNA, the CDR3 is TGCGCCAGCAGCTTGCGGTCGGGGCAGCTGAATCACGAGCAGTACTTC. The rearrangement joins TRBV5-1 to TRBJ2-5; D possibly uses TRBD1 or TRBD2 (5 bases each). The J call could be wrong; TRBJ2-7 is a better fit for the DNA end. CDR1 and CDR2 from the germline V gene are SGHRS and YFSETQ. The CDR3 is made up of 16 amino acids.

Note on this clonotype: This may stem from a read error, because a much larger clone lies one nucleotide away. The chain combines TRBV7-2 with TRBJ2-3, with TRBD2 matching over 8 bases. From germline, CDR1 is SGHTA and CDR2 FQGNSA. This CDR3 comprises 18 residues. V gave up 3 bases and J gave up 2 bases; unmatched junction bases: 13. The CDR3 region is CASSFPTGTRGNTDTQYF. The CDR3 nucleotides are TGTGCCAGCAGCTTCCCGACCGGGACTAGGGGGAACACAGATACGCAGTATTTT.

This chain uses TRBV7-3 with TRBJ2-1; 8 bases match TRBD1. The CDR3 has 14 amino acids. J was trimmed by 8 bases and V by 5 bases; bases with no gene match: 8. Germline lookup yields CDR1 SGHTA and CDR2 FQGTGA. The CDR3 DNA reads TGTGCCAGCAGCGTAAGTCAGGGGGCGGATGAGCAGTTCTTC. Translation gives CASSVSQGADEQFF. Complete variable domain (other parts from reference TRBV7-3 and TRBJ2-1): GAGVSQTPSNKVTEKGKYVELRCDPISGHTALYWYRQSLGQGPEFLIYFQGTGAADDSGLPNDRFFAVRPEGSVSTLKIQRTERGDSAVYLCASSVSQGADEQFFGPGTRLTVL.

This clonotype appeared a few times. The chain carries TRBV7-2 and TRBJ2-5; 9 bases are a match to TRBD2. Unmatched junction bases numbered 13, after V lost 0 bases and J lost 11 bases. This CDR3 has 16 residues. CDR1 is SGHTA and CDR2 is FQGNSA in the germline V gene. CDR3 sequence reads: CASSLAFAGGPYEQYF. CDR3 in DNA: TGTGCCAGCAGCTTAGCATTTGCGGGAGGGCCTTATGAGCAGTACTTC.